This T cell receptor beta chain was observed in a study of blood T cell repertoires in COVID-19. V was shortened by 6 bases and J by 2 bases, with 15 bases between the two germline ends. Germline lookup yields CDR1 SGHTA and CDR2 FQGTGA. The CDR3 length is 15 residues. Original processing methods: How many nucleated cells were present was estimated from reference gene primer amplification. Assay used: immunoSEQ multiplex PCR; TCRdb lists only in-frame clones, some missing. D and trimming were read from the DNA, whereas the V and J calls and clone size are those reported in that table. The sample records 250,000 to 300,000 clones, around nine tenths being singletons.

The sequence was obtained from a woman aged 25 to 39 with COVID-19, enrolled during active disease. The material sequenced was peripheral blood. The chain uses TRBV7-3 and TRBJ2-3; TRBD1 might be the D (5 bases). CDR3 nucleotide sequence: TGTGCCAGCAGACAAGGTGACAGTCACACAGATACGCAGTATTTT. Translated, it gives CASRQGDSHTDTQYF.